This T cell receptor beta chain was recovered during a study of cytomegalovirus exposure and HLA in healthy donors. In the case of this clone: What it binds is not known.

Study-wide points: Among TCR sequences, most were rare, though some public TCRs appeared in many donors. The authors listed some 150 TCR beta chains as cytomegalovirus-associated.

Donors sampled were nominally healthy, though unrecorded immune exposures were likely. This CDR3 has 14 residues. CDR1 is MGHRA and CDR2 is YSYEKL in the germline V gene. Deletions cut 0 bases from V and 3 bases from J, with 8 bases between. PCR amplification relied on 60 Vbeta primers (plus 13 Jbeta primers). TCRdb's table, derived via immunoSEQ multiplex PCR, lists solely in-frame clones and lacks some. The sample lists more than 130,000 clones, 73% seen once, with 13% to 15% in the top ten. This chain joins TRBV4-1 and TRBJ2-5; D possibly corresponds to TRBD1 (6 bases). Specimen: PBMCs. The TCR sequence derives from a human donor in good health. The CDR3 DNA reads as TGCGCCAGCAGCCAAGATCGGACAGAAGAGACCCAGTACTTC. It encodes CASSQDRTEETQYF.